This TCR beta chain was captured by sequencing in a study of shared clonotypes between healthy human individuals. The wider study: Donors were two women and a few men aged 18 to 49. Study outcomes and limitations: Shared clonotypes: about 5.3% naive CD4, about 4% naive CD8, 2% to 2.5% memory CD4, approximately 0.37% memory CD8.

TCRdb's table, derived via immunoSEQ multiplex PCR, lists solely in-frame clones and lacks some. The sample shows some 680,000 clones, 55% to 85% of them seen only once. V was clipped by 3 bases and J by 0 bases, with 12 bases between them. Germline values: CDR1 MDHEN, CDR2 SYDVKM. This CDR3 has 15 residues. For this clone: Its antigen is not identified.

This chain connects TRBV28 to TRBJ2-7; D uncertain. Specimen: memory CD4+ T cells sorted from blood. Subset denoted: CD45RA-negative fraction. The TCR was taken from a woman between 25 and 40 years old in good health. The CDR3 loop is CASSFYHGSSYEQYF. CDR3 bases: TGTGCCAGCAGTTTTTACCACGGAAGCTCCTACGAGCAGTACTTC.